These T cell receptor beta chains were read from a single sample in a study of cytomegalovirus exposure and HLA in healthy donors. TCRdb keeps only in-frame clones here, not all; method: immunoSEQ multiplex PCR. Of roughly 100,000 clones detected, over 60% appear once; the ten largest clones hold roughly 5.6%. The source material was PBMCs. These receptors all come from a female donor in good health and CMV-seropositive. Both conserved end residues are part of each CDR3. The order of the fields is clone size, D gene, J gene, V gene, CDR3 DNA, CDR3 protein. D genes are given only for firm matches. Only part of the rows carry a size: once, few, many, or a class if the clone is expanded.

size: -
D: -
J: TRBJ2-1
V: TRBV7-6
DNA: TGTGCCAGCAGCCCAGGGAATGAGCAGTTCTTC
CDR3: CASSPGNEQFF

size: once
D: TRBD2
J: TRBJ2-5
V: TRBV6-6
DNA: TGTGCCAGCAGTCCTTTGAGCGGGGTCCAAGAGACCCAGTACTTC
CDR3: CASSPLSGVQETQYF

size: -
D: TRBD2
J: TRBJ2-7
V: TRBV6-5
DNA: TGTGCCAGCAGTTTAGCGGGAGGGATAAACGAGCAGTACTTC
CDR3: CASSLAGGINEQYF

size: -
D: TRBD1
J: TRBJ1-4
V: TRBV29-1
DNA: TGCAGCGCGGCGGGGACAGGGAATGAAAAACTGTTTTTT
CDR3: CSAAGTGNEKLFF

size: -
D: -
J: TRBJ1-1
V: TRBV2
DNA: TGTGCCAGCAGTGGACACAAGAACACTGAAGCTTTCTTT
CDR3: CASSGHKNTEAFF

size: -
D: TRBD2
J: TRBJ2-1
V: TRBV5-1
DNA: TGCGCCAGCGCGAGACTAGCGGGAGGGAATGAGCAGTTCTTC
CDR3: CASARLAGGNEQFF

size: -
D: TRBD2
J: TRBJ2-1
V: TRBV30
DNA: TGTGCCTGGAGTGTAATAGCGGGAGGGCAGTTCTTC
CDR3: CAWSVIAGGQFF

size: -
D: TRBD2
J: TRBJ2-3
V: TRBV7-8
DNA: TGTGCCAGCAGCATTGAAGCGGGAGGGCCCACAGATACGCAGTATTTT
CDR3: CASSIEAGGPTDTQYF

size: -
D: TRBD2
J: TRBJ2-7
V: TRBV28
DNA: TGTGCCAGCAGGTCGCCCGGAGCGGGATCCTACGAGCAGTACTTC
CDR3: CASRSPGAGSYEQYF

size: -
D: -
J: TRBJ2-1
V: TRBV30
DNA: TGTGCCTGGAGGCGACAGAGTCCCTACAATGAGCAGTTCTTC
CDR3: CAWRRQSPYNEQFF

size: -
D: -
J: TRBJ1-2
V: TRBV6-1
DNA: TGTGCCAGCAGTGGGGAGCTTCCCTATGGCTACACCTTC
CDR3: CASSGELPYGYTF

size: -
D: -
J: TRBJ2-2
V: TRBV9
DNA: TGTGCCAGCAGCGTAGATCCTCTGAACACCGGGGAGCTGTTTTTT
CDR3: CASSVDPLNTGELFF

size: -
D: -
J: TRBJ1-1
V: TRBV7-2
DNA: TGTGCCAGCAGCTCCGGGATCACCGCCGGGAGGGCTTTCTTT
CDR3: CASSSGITAGRAFF

size: -
D: -
J: TRBJ2-7
V: TRBV5-1
DNA: TGCGCCAGCAATCTTTCTAAACAGGGCTACGAGCAGTACTTC
CDR3: CASNLSKQGYEQYF

size: -
D: -
J: TRBJ2-7
V: TRBV5-6
DNA: TGTGCCAGCAGCCTTAACTTCTACGAGCAGTACTTC
CDR3: CASSLNFYEQYF

size: -
D: TRBD2
J: TRBJ2-2
V: TRBV5-1
DNA: TGCGCCAGCAGCTCAGGACTAGCGGGAAGGACCGGGGAGCTGTTTTTT
CDR3: CASSSGLAGRTGELFF

size: -
D: -
J: TRBJ2-5
V: TRBV19
DNA: TGTGCCAGTAGCCAACAGGGAGGGAGGGTGCAAGAGACCCAGTACTTC
CDR3: CASSQQGGRVQETQYF

size: -
D: -
J: TRBJ2-7
V: TRBV7-3
DNA: TGTGCCAGCAGCCCCGGGACACGAAAAGAGCAGTACTTC
CDR3: CASSPGTRKEQYF

size: -
D: -
J: TRBJ2-2
V: TRBV2
DNA: TGTGCCAGCAGCTCGGGACTTCTCACCGGGGAGCTGTTTTTT
CDR3: CASSSGLLTGELFF

size: -
D: -
J: TRBJ1-1
V: TRBV12-1
DNA: TGTGCCAGACAGGGTAGGGACACTGAAGCTTTCTTT
CDR3: CARQGRDTEAFF

size: -
D: TRBD1
J: TRBJ2-3
V: TRBV12-5
DNA: TGTGCTAGTGGTCCTAACAGGGGCCGCACAGATACGCAGTATTTT
CDR3: CASGPNRGRTDTQYF

size: -
D: -
J: TRBJ2-1
V: TRBV30
DNA: TGTGCCTGGAGTGCCATGAGATACAATGAGCAGTTCTTC
CDR3: CAWSAMRYNEQFF

size: -
D: TRBD2
J: TRBJ2-1
V: TRBV4-1
DNA: TGCGCCAGCAGCCAAGTTAGACTAGCCTTTGACTCCTACAATGAGCAGTTCTTC
CDR3: CASSQVRLAFDSYNEQFF

size: -
D: TRBD1
J: TRBJ1-6
V: TRBV27
DNA: TGTGCCAGCAGTTATGAGGGGGACAGTAATTCACCCCTCCACTTT
CDR3: CASSYEGDSNSPLHF

size: -
D: TRBD2
J: TRBJ2-2
V: TRBV30
DNA: TGTGCCTGGAGTGTACTAGCGGCCACCGGGGAGCTGTTTTTT
CDR3: CAWSVLAATGELFF

size: -
D: TRBD1
J: TRBJ2-3
V: TRBV15
DNA: TGTGCCACCAGCGGGCCCCATTACGACAGGGTCAGCACAGATACGCAGTATTTT
CDR3: CATSGPHYDRVSTDTQYF

size: once
D: -
J: TRBJ2-1
V: TRBV7-2
DNA: TGTGCCAGCAGCTTAGGGCGAGGGGGCTACAATGAGCAGTTCTTC
CDR3: CASSLGRGGYNEQFF

size: -
D: -
J: TRBJ2-1
V: TRBV29-1
DNA: TGCAGCGTTGATGAAAGTGACTACTACAATGAGCAGTTCTTC
CDR3: CSVDESDYYNEQFF

size: -
D: -
J: TRBJ2-7
V: TRBV30
DNA: TGTGCCTGGAGTACGGGACATAAACACGAGCAGTACTTC
CDR3: CAWSTGHKHEQYF

size: once
D: TRBD1
J: TRBJ1-1
V: TRBV29-1
DNA: TGCAGCGTTGGACAGGGTAAGACTGAAGCTTTCTTT
CDR3: CSVGQGKTEAFF

size: -
D: -
J: TRBJ2-7
V: TRBV7-8
DNA: TGTGCCAGCAGCTTACAAGAGCTATCCTACGAGCAGTACTTC
CDR3: CASSLQELSYEQYF

size: -
D: -
J: TRBJ1-2
V: TRBV5-5
DNA: TGTGCCAGCAGCTACCACAACAGAGCCACTAACTATGGCTACACCTTC
CDR3: CASSYHNRATNYGYTF

size: -
D: TRBD1
J: TRBJ2-2
V: TRBV2
DNA: TGTGCCAGCAGGGAAGACAGGGGGAGCACCGGGGAGCTGTTTTTT
CDR3: CASREDRGSTGELFF

size: -
D: TRBD2
J: TRBJ2-3
V: TRBV7-8
DNA: TGTGCCAGCGGGACTAGCGGGAGAGCGAGCACAGATACGCAGTATTTT
CDR3: CASGTSGRASTDTQYF

size: -
D: TRBD1
J: TRBJ2-3
V: TRBV5-8
DNA: TGTGCCAGCAGCTTGGGTGGGACAGCTTACCAAATTAGCACAGATACGCAGTATTTT
CDR3: CASSLGGTAYQISTDTQYF

size: -
D: TRBD1
J: TRBJ2-2
V: TRBV29-1
DNA: TGCAGCGCTCAAGGACAGGCCTCCGGGGAGCTGTTTTTT
CDR3: CSAQGQASGELFF

size: -
D: -
J: TRBJ2-5
V: TRBV7-9
DNA: TGTGCCAGCAGCACAGCTGAGACCCAGTACTTC
CDR3: CASSTAETQYF

size: once
D: TRBD1
J: TRBJ2-1
V: TRBV2
DNA: TGCGTGGCCGCAGGGGGTGCCAATGAGCAGTTCTTC
CDR3: CVAAGGANEQFF

size: once
D: TRBD2
J: TRBJ2-7
V: TRBV6-1
DNA: TGTGCCAGCAGCTCGACGCGGGGGAGCTCCTACGAGCAGTACTTC
CDR3: CASSSTRGSSYEQYF

size: -
D: TRBD1
J: TRBJ2-7
V: TRBV4-1
DNA: TGCGCCAGCAGCCAAGACCTCGGACAGGGGCGCTACGAGCAGTACTTC
CDR3: CASSQDLGQGRYEQYF

size: -
D: -
J: TRBJ2-1
V: TRBV9
DNA: TGTGCCAGCAGCGTAGTCCCCCAAAACAATGAGCAGTTCTTC
CDR3: CASSVVPQNNEQFF

size: -
D: TRBD2
J: TRBJ2-1
V: TRBV5-1
DNA: TGCGCCAGCAGTCAGCGGGAGTTCGATGAGCAGTTCTTC
CDR3: CASSQREFDEQFF

size: -
D: TRBD2
J: TRBJ2-7
V: TRBV5-1
DNA: TGCGCCAGCAGCCTAGGGACTAGCGGGAGGGCTTACGAGCAGTACTTC
CDR3: CASSLGTSGRAYEQYF

size: -
D: TRBD1
J: TRBJ2-7
V: TRBV2
DNA: TGTGCCAGCATTGTAGGGGGCCCCTACGAGCAGTACTTC
CDR3: CASIVGGPYEQYF

size: -
D: TRBD1
J: TRBJ1-1
V: TRBV27
DNA: TGTGCCAGCAGTTTACTCCGGACAGGCACTGAAGCTTTCTTT
CDR3: CASSLLRTGTEAFF

size: -
D: -
J: TRBJ2-7
V: TRBV6-5
DNA: TGTGCCAGCAGCCGGGACACCCTTTCCTACGAGCAGTACTTC
CDR3: CASSRDTLSYEQYF

size: -
D: -
J: TRBJ1-1
V: TRBV6-5
DNA: TGTGCCAGCAGTTACGAGAGAAGCACTGAAGCTTTCTTT
CDR3: CASSYERSTEAFF

size: -
D: -
J: TRBJ2-5
V: TRBV29-1
DNA: TGCAGCGTTGTCGGGAGTTCAAAGACCCAGTACTTC
CDR3: CSVVGSSKTQYF

size: -
D: -
J: TRBJ2-7
V: TRBV6-1
DNA: TGTGCCAGCTCCTACGGGGTCGGCTACGAGCAGTACTTC
CDR3: CASSYGVGYEQYF

size: -
D: -
J: TRBJ2-6
V: TRBV6-6
DNA: TGTGCCAGCAGAGACACAGGGTCTTCTGGGGCCAACGTCCTGACTTTC
CDR3: CASRDTGSSGANVLTF

size: -
D: TRBD2
J: TRBJ2-2
V: TRBV5-1
DNA: TGCGCCAGCAGCGAAAGCGGGAGGGCCCTCGGCGGGGAGCTGTTTTTT
CDR3: CASSESGRALGGELFF

size: -
D: TRBD2
J: TRBJ2-1
V: TRBV2
DNA: TGTGCCAGCATTTTTACTAGCGGGAGAACTGACGGTGAGCAGTTCTTC
CDR3: CASIFTSGRTDGEQFF

size: -
D: -
J: TRBJ1-4
V: TRBV30
DNA: TGTGCCTGGAGTCCCTCGGCAACTAATGAAAAACTGTTTTTT
CDR3: CAWSPSATNEKLFF